This T cell receptor beta chain was sequenced in a study of blood T cell repertoires in COVID-19. About the research overall: Material from acute and convalescent COVID-19 was sourced from the United States, Italy and Spain. The cDNA or gDNA used as material had been derived from T cells, B-cell-depleted T cells, or PBMCs.

Per the original methods: From reference gene primer amplification, estimates of nucleated cell counts were derived. Clones were sequenced by immunoSEQ multiplex PCR, and TCRdb holds only the in-frame ones, with some missing. The D gene and trimming were derived from the DNA, and the V and J assignments and clone size from that table. The profile shows 98,000 or so clones, around nine tenths of them singletons. This clone occurred once. CDR3 length: 15 amino acids. Germline V CDR1 and CDR2: MNHEY, SVGEGT. V lost 5 bases and J lost 10, with 23 bases in between. V usage is TRBV6-2 or TRBV6-3 and J usage is TRBJ1-1; no clear D gene. The specimen was peripheral blood. The clonotype was recovered from a human donor in a cohort sampled during active COVID-19. The CDR3 spells CASSHHRTNLIRAFF. CDR3 in DNA: TGTGCCAGCAGTCATCACCGGACTAACCTCATCCGAGCTTTCTTT.